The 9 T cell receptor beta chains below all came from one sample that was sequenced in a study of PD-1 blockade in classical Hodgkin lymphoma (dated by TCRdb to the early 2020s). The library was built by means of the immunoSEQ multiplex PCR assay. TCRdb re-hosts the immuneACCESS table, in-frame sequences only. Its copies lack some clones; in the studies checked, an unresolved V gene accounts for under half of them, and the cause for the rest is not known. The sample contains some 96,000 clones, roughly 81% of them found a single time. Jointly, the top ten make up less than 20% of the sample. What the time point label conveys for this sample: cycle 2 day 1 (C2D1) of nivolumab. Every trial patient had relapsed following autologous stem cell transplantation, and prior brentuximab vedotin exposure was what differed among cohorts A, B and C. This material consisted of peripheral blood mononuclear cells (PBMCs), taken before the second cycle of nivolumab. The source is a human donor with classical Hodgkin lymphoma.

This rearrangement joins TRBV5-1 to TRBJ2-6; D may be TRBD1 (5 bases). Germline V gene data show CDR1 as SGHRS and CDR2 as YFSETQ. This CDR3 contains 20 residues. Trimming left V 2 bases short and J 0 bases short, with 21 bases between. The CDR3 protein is CASSFRAPWGSDSGANVLTF. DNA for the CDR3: TGCGCCAGCAGCTTTCGGGCACCTTGGGGCTCAGACTCTGGGGCCAACGTCCTGACTTTC.

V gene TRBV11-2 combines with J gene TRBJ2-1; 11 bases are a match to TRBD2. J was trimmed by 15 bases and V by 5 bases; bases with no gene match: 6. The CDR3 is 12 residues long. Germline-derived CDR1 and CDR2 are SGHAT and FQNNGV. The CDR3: CASSNPLAGGFF. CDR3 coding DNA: TGTGCCAGCAGCAACCCTCTAGCGGGAGGGTTCTTC.

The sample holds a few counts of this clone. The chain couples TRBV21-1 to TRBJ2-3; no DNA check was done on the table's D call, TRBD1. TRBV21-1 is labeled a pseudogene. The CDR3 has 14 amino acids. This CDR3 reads CASSKGQDTDTQYF. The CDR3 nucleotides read TGTGCCAGCAGCAAGGGACAGGACACAGATACGCAGTATTTT.

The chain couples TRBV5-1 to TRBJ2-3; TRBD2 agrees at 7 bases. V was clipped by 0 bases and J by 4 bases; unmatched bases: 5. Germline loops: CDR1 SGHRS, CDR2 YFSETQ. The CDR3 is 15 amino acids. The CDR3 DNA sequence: TGCGCCAGCAGCTTGGCCGCGGCGGGGGCAGATACGCAGTATTTT. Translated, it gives CASSLAAAGADTQYF. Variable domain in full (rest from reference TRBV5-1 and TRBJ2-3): KAGVTQTPRYLIKTRGQQVTLSCSPISGHRSVSWYQQTPGQGLQFLFEYFSETQRNKGNFPGRFSGRQFSNSRSEMNVSTLELGDSALYLCASSLAAAGADTQYFGPGTRLTVL.

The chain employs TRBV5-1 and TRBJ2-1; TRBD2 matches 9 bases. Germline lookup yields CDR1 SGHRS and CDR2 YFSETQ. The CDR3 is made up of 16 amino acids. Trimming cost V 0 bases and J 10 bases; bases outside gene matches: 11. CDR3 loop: CASSLGLAGSQLEQFF. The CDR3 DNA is TGCGCCAGCAGCTTGGGGCTAGCGGGGAGTCAATTGGAGCAGTTCTTC.

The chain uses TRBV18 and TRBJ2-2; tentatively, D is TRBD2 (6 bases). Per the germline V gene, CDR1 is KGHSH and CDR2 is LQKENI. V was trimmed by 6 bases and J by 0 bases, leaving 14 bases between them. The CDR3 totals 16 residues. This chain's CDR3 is CASSPRGAPNTGELFF. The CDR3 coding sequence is TGTGCCAGCTCTCCCCGCGGGGCCCCGAACACCGGGGAGCTGTTTTTT.

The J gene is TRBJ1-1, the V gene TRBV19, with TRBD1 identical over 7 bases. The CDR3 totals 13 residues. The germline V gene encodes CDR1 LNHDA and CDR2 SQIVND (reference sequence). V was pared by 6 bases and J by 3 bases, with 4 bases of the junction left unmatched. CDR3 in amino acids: CASRDRTDTEAFF. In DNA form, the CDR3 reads TGTGCCAGTAGGGACAGGACGGACACTGAAGCTTTCTTT.

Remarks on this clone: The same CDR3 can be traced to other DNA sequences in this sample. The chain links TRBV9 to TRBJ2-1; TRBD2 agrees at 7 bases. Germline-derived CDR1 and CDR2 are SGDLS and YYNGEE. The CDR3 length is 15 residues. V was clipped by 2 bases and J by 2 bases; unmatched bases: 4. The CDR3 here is CASSVLAETYNEQFF. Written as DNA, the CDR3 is TGTGCCAGCAGCGTGCTAGCGGAAACCTACAATGAGCAGTTCTTC. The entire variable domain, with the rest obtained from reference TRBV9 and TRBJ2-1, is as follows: DSGVTQTPKHLITATGQRVTLRCSPRSGDLSVYWYQQSLDQGLQFLIQYYNGEERAKGNILERFSAQQFPDLHSELNLSSLELGDSALYFCASSVLAETYNEQFFGPGTRLTVL.

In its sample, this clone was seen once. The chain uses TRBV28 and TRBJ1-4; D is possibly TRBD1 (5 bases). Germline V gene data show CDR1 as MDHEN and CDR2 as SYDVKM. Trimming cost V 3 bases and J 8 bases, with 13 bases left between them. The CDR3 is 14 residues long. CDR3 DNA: TGTGCCAGCAGTTTTGTGGACAAGGAGGAAAAACTGTTTTTT. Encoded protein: CASSFVDKEEKLFF.